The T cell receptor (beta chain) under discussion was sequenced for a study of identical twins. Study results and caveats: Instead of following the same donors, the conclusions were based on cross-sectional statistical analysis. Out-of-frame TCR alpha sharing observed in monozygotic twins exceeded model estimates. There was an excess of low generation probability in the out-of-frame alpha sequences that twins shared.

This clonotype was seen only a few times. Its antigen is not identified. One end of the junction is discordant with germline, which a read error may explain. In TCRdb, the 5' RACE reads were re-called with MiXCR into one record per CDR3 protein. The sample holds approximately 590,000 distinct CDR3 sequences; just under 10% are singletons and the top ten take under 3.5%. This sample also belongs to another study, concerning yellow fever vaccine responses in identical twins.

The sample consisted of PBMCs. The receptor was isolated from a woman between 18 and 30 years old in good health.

The CDR3 coding sequence is TGTGCTAGCAGCTTCCCCCCGCGCATCTTACGGGGCACTTGCACAGATACGCAGTATTTT. It yields the protein CASSFPPRILRGTCTDTQYF. The chain joins TRBV7-7 to TRBJ2-3; D possibly uses TRBD1 or TRBD2 (5 bases each). The germline V gene encodes CDR1 SSHAT and CDR2 FNYEAQ (reference sequence). The CDR3 totals 20 residues.